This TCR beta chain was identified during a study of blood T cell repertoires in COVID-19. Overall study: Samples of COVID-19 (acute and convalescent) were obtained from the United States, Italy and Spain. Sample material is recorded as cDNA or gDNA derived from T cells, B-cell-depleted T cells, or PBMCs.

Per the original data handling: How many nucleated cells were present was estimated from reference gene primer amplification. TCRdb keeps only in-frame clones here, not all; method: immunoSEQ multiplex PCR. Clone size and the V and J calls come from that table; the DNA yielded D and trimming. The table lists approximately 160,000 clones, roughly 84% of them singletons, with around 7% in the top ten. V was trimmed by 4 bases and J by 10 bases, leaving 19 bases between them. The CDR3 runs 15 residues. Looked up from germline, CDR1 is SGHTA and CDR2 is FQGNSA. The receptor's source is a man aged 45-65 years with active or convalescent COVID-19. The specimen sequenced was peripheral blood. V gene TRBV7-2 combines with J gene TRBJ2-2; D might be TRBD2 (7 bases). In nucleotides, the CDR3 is TGTGCCAGCAGCTCCTCCCGGGCGGGGGCGGTGGAGCTGTTTTTT. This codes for CASSSSRAGAVELFF. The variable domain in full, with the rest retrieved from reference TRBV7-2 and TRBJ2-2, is GAGVSQSPSNKVTEKGKDVELRCDPISGHTALYWYRQSLGQGLEFLIYFQGNSAPDKSGLPSDRFSAERTGGSVSTLTIQRTQQEDSAVYLCASSSSRAGAVELFFGEGSRLTVL.